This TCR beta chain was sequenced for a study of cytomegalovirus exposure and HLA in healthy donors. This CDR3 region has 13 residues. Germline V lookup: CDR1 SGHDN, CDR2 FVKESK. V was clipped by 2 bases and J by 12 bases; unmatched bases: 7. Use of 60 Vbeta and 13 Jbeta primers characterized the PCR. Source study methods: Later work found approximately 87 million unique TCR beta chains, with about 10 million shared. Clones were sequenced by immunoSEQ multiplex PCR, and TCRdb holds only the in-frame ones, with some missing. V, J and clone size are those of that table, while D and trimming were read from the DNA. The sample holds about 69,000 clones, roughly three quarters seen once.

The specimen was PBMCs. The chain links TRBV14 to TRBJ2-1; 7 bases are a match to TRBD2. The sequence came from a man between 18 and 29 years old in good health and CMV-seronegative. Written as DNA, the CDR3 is TGTGCCAGCAGCCAAAGCGGAGCGGGGTTGCAGTTCTTC. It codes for CASSQSGAGLQFF. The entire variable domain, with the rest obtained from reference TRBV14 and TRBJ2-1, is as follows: EAGVTQFPSHSVIEKGQTVTLRCDPISGHDNLYWYRRVMGKEIKFLLHFVKESKQDESGMPNNRFLAERTGGTYSTLKVQPAELEDSGVYFCASSQSGAGLQFFGPGTRLTVL.